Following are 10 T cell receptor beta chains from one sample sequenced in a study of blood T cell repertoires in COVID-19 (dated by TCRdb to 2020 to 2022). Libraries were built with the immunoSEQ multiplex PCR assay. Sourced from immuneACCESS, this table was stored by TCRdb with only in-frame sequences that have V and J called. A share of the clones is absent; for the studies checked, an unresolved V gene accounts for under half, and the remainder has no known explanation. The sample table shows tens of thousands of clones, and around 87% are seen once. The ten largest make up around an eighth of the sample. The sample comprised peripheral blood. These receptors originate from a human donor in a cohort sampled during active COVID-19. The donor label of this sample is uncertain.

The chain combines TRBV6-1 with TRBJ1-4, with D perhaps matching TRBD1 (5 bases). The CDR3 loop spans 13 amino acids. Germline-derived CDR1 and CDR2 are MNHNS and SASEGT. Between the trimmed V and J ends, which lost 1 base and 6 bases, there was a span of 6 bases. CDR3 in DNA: TGTGCCAGCAGTGAAGGGGGCTATGAAAAACTGTTTTTT. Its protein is CASSEGGYEKLFF.

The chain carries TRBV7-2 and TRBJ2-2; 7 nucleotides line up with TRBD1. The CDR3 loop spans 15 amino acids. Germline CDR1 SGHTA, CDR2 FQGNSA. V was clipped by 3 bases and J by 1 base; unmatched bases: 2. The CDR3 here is CASSLDRLNTGELFF. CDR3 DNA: TGTGCCAGCAGCTTGGACAGGCTGAACACCGGGGAGCTGTTTTTT. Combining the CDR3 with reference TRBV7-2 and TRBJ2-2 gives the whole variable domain GAGVSQSPSNKVTEKGKDVELRCDPISGHTALYWYRQSLGQGLEFLIYFQGNSAPDKSGLPSDRFSAERTGGSVSTLTIQRTQQEDSAVYLCASSLDRLNTGELFFGEGSRLTVL.

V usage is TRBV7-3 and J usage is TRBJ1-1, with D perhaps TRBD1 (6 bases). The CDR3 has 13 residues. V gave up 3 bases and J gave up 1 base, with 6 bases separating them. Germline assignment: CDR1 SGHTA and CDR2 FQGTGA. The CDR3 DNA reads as TGTGCCAGCAGCTTCAGGGGGAACACTGAAGCTTTCTTT. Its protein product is CASSFRGNTEAFF.

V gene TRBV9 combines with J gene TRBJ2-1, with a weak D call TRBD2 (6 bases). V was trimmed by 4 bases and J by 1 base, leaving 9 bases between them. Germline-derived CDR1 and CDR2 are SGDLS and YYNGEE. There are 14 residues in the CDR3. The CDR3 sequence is CASSNGGSYNEQFF. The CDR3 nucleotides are TGTGCCAGCAGCAACGGGGGTTCCTACAATGAGCAGTTCTTC.

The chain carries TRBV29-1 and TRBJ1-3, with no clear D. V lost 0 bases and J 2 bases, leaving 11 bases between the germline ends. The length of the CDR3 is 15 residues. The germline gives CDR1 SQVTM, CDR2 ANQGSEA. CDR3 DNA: TGCAGCGTTGAAGATGCCCTGGGCCCTGGAAACACCATATATTTT. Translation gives CSVEDALGPGNTIYF.

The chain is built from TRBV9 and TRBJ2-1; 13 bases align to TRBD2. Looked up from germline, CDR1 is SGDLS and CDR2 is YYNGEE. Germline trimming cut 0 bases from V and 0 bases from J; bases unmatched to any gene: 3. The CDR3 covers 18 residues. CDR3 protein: CASSVEGLAGSSYNEQFF. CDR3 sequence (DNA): TGTGCCAGCAGCGTAGAGGGACTAGCGGGGAGCTCCTACAATGAGCAGTTCTTC.

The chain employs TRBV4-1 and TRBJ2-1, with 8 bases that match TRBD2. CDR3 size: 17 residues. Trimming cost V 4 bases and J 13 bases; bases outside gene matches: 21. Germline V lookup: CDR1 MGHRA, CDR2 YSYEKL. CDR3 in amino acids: CASSPTGVGGGFDFQFF. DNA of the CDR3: TGCGCCAGCAGCCCCACTGGGGTTGGCGGGGGGTTTGACTTCCAGTTCTTC.

Here the CDR3 DNA reads TGTGCCAGCTCACCAGCGGGCAAGAACACTGAAGCTTTCTTT. Translation gives CASSPAGKNTEAFF. This chain links TRBV18 with TRBJ1-1; D gene ambiguous. Deletions cut 2 bases from V and 1 base from J, with 8 bases between. The CDR3 is 14 residues long. The germline CDR1 and CDR2 sequences are KGHSH and LQKENI.

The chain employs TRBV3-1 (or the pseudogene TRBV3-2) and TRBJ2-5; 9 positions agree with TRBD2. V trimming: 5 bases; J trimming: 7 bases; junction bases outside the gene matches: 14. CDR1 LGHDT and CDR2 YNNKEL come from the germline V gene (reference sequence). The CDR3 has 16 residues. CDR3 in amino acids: CASSADSGGMRWTQYF. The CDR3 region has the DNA TGTGCCAGCAGCGCCGATAGCGGGGGAATGCGGTGGACCCAGTACTTC.

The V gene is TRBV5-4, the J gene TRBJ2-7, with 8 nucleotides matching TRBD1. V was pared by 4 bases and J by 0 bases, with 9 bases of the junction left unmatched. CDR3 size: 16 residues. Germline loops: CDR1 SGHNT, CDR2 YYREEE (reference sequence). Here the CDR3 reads CASSPGQGKFSYEQYF. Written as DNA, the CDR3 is TGTGCCAGCAGCCCCGGACAGGGAAAGTTCTCCTACGAGCAGTACTTC.